These 25 T cell receptor beta chains were sequenced from one sample in a study of glioma-infiltrating T cells after dendritic cell vaccination. The data were produced by immunoSEQ multiplex PCR, yet TCRdb's version contains in-frame clones alone and is incomplete. Of about 92,000 clones listed, just over 85% are singletons. Here the sequenced sample was blood, taken before dendritic cell vaccination. These receptors were collected from a human donor with glioblastoma.

The chain uses TRBV29-1 and TRBJ2-3; maybe TRBD2 (6 bases). The CDR3 runs to 10 residues. The V gene lost 6 bases and the J gene lost 5 bases, with 6 bases spanning the gap. The germline V gene encodes CDR1 SQVTM and CDR2 ANQGSEA. As DNA, the CDR3 is TGCAGCGTGGGGGGAGATACGCAGTATTTT. Protein product: CSVGGDTQYF.

The chain employs TRBV19 and TRBJ1-2; D is possibly TRBD1 (5 bases). Germline lookup yields CDR1 LNHDA and CDR2 SQIVND (reference sequence). The CDR3 spans 16 residues. The V end was cut by 8 bases, the J end by 0 bases, with 19 bases between. The CDR3 here is CASHPAGPVTNYGYTF. The DNA of the CDR3 is TGTGCCAGTCATCCGGCGGGGCCAGTGACTAACTATGGCTACACCTTC. The full variable domain, rest sourced from reference TRBV19 and TRBJ1-2, is DGGITQSPKYLFRKEGQNVTLSCEQNLNHDAMYWYRQDPGQGLRLIYYSQIVNDFQKGDIAEGYSVSREKKESFPLTVTSAQKNPTAFYLCASHPAGPVTNYGYTFGSGTRLTVV.

This chain joins TRBV5-4 and TRBJ2-7; maybe TRBD1 (6 bases). CDR1 and CDR2 (germline): SGHNT, YYREEE (reference sequence). Trimming stripped 4 bases from V and 0 bases from J, with 14 bases between. There are 15 residues in the CDR3. Here the CDR3 DNA reads TGTGCCAGCAGCCCGGGACATCGGATCTCCTACGAGCAGTACTTC. Protein: CASSPGHRISYEQYF.

This clone has just one count. The chain links TRBV28 to TRBJ2-5; TRBD1 matches at 9 bases. Germline CDR1 reads MDHEN; CDR2 reads SYDVKM. CDR3 size: 15 residues. V lost 6 bases, J lost 5 bases, and 10 bases stayed unmatched. The CDR3 nucleotides read TGTGCCAGCAGCCTCACGGGACAGGGTCTTGAGACCCAGTACTTC. Translated: CASSLTGQGLETQYF.

The V and J genes are TRBV6-5 and TRBJ2-7; TRBD1 aligns across 7 bases. Trimming took 7 bases from V and 6 from J; bases not matched to a gene: 6. The germline gives CDR1 MNHEY, CDR2 SVGAGI. This CDR3 spans 12 amino acids. The CDR3 DNA sequence: TGTGCCAGCATGAAGGGGGCTGGCGAGCAGTACTTC. This codes for CASMKGAGEQYF.

The genes are TRBV7-9 and TRBJ2-3, with TRBD1 as a possible D gene (6 bases). Trimming stripped 0 bases from V and 10 bases from J, with 14 bases between. The CDR3 covers 14 residues. Germline V lookup: CDR1 SEHNR, CDR2 FQNEAQ (reference sequence). CDR3 residues: CASSLAEVGHSQYF. The CDR3 DNA follows: TGTGCCAGCAGCTTAGCCGAGGTGGGACACTCGCAGTATTTT. Supplemented by reference TRBV7-9 and TRBJ2-3, the full variable domain reads DTGVSQNPRHKITKRGQNVTFRCDPISEHNRLYWYRQTLGQGPEFLTYFQNEAQLEKSRLLSDRFSAERPKGSFSTLEIQRTEQGDSAMYLCASSLAEVGHSQYFGPGTRLTVL.

This chain connects TRBV19 to TRBJ1-1; perhaps TRBD1 as D (5 bases). V was trimmed by 7 bases and J by 4 bases, leaving 16 bases between them. The CDR3 has 14 amino acids. Germline CDR1 LNHDA, CDR2 SQIVND (reference sequence). CDR3 protein: CASTSGGLRTEAFF. The CDR3, as DNA: TGTGCCAGTACCTCCGGGGGTTTGCGCACTGAAGCTTTCTTT.

J is TRBJ2-7 and V is TRBV30, with TRBD1 matching 9 bases. The trim removed 5 bases at V and 5 bases at J, leaving 4 bases unmatched. This CDR3 contains 12 residues. Germline-derived CDR1 and CDR2 are GTSNPN and SVGIG (reference sequence). This CDR3 reads CAWGQGFDEQYF. The CDR3 DNA reads TGTGCCTGGGGACAGGGGTTTGACGAGCAGTACTTC.

The chain links TRBV5-1 to TRBJ1-2, with 10 bases matching TRBD1. V dropped 0 bases and J dropped 5; count of bases not matched to a gene: 4. The CDR3 runs to 15 residues. Per germline, CDR1 SGHRS and CDR2 YFSETQ. CDR3 residues: CASSLVSGQGYGYTF. The CDR3 DNA sequence: TGCGCCAGCAGCTTGGTGTCGGGACAGGGGTATGGCTACACCTTC.

This sequence joins TRBV18 and TRBJ2-3; 10 bases map to TRBD2. The J segment lost 0 bases and the V segment lost 2 bases, leaving 2 bases of the junction unmatched. In germline, CDR1 is KGHSH, CDR2 LQKENI. CDR3 length equals 16 residues. The CDR3 here is CASSPGLAASTDTQYF. The CDR3 DNA reads as TGTGCCAGCTCACCAGGACTAGCGGCTAGCACAGATACGCAGTATTTT. The variable domain in full, with the rest retrieved from reference TRBV18 and TRBJ2-3, is NAGVMQNPRHLVRRRGQEARLRCSPMKGHSHVYWYRQLPEEGLKFMVYLQKENIIDESGMPKERFSAEFPKEGPSILRIQQVVRGDSAAYFCASSPGLAASTDTQYFGPGTRLTVL.

V usage is TRBV27 and J usage is TRBJ1-1; no firm D call. Germline CDR1 reads MNHEY; CDR2 reads SMNVEV (reference sequence). With 2 bases removed from V and 1 base from J, the gap between germline ends came to 5 bases. The CDR3 consists of 13 residues. The CDR3, as DNA: TGTGCCAGCAGTTTACTTTGGAACACTGAAGCTTTCTTT. Translating gives CASSLLWNTEAFF.

V usage is TRBV7-2 and J usage is TRBJ2-5; TRBD2 matches at 7 bases. There are 15 residues in the CDR3. The junction had 8 bases not matched to a gene; V was cut back by 5 bases and J by 2 bases. The germline V gene has CDR1 SGHTA and CDR2 FQGNSA. In DNA form, the CDR3 reads TGTGCCAGCAGCAGCGGGGCCACCCTACAAGAGACCCAGTACTTC. As protein: CASSSGATLQETQYF.

V usage is TRBV7-6 and J usage is TRBJ2-7; 11 bases map to TRBD2. CDR3 size: 14 residues. V lost 5 bases to trimming and J lost 7 bases; unmatched junction nucleotides: 7. Germline V gene data show CDR1 as SGHVS and CDR2 as FNYEAQ. DNA for the CDR3: TGTGCCAGCAGCACTAGCGGGAGTGTCGGGGAGCAGTACTTC. Amino acid sequence: CASSTSGSVGEQYF.

The gene calls are TRBV15 and TRBJ2-5, with 11 bases that match TRBD1. Germline-derived CDR1 and CDR2 are LNHNV and YYDKDF (reference sequence). This CDR3 has 16 amino acids. The J segment lost 4 bases and the V segment lost 3 bases, leaving 7 bases of the junction unmatched. For the CDR3, the DNA is TGTGCCACCAGCAGTTGGGACAGGGGGTTCGGAGAGACCCAGTACTTC. Amino acids: CATSSWDRGFGETQYF.

The chain is built from TRBV9 and TRBJ1-1; maybe TRBD1 (6 bases). Trimming took 3 bases from V and 5 from J, leaving 14 bases between them. The CDR3 runs 14 residues. CDR1 is SGDLS, CDR2 YYNGEE, per germline. The CDR3 nucleotides read TGTGCCAGCAGCGAACAGGGAAGTGGGACTGAAGCTTTCTTT. This translates into CASSEQGSGTEAFF.

This clone has more than one count but fewer than ten. The rearrangement uses TRBV4-2 and TRBJ2-7; maybe TRBD1 (6 bases). Per the germline V gene, CDR1 is LGHNA and CDR2 is YNFKEQ. Trimming left V 0 bases short and J 3 bases short, with 15 bases between. The CDR3 loop spans 16 amino acids. For the CDR3, the DNA is TGTGCCAGCAGCCAAGATCAGGGGACAAGAGGCTACGAGCAGTACTTC. Protein product: CASSQDQGTRGYEQYF.

This chain uses TRBV10-3 with TRBJ2-7, with a weak D call TRBD1 (6 bases). The ends were cut back, 4 bases at V and 9 bases at J, with 19 bases in the middle. Per the germline V gene, CDR1 is ENHRY and CDR2 is SYGVKD. This CDR3 is 14 amino acids long. The CDR3 DNA sequence: TGTGCCATCAGTGGTACGGGACAAAATCACGGGCAGTACTTC. Encoded protein: CAISGTGQNHGQYF.

This clone was seen a few times. The gene calls are TRBV19 and TRBJ1-3; 8 bases agree with TRBD1. Looked up from germline, CDR1 is LNHDA and CDR2 is SQIVND (reference sequence). V shed 8 bases and J 0 bases; nucleotides not matched to a gene: 3. CDR3 length: 14 residues. CDR3 residues: CASSGQGSGNTIYF. As DNA, the CDR3 is TGTGCCAGTTCAGGACAGGGCTCTGGAAACACCATATATTTT.

V is TRBV5-6 and J is TRBJ2-7, with TRBD1 matching over 7 bases. The V gene end was trimmed by 7 bases and the J gene end by 2 bases; junction bases not matched to a gene: 9. Germline V gene lookup returns CDR1 SGHDT and CDR2 YYEEEE. CDR3 length: 14 residues. As DNA, the CDR3 is TGTGCCAGCGGCCCGGGACAGCGAGCCTACGAGCAGTACTTC. This gives the protein CASGPGQRAYEQYF.

V gene TRBV30 combines with J gene TRBJ2-1; D perhaps matches TRBD2 (6 bases). This CDR3 is built from 12 residues. Deletions cut 2 bases from V and 8 bases from J, with 10 bases between. Germline V lookup: CDR1 GTSNPN, CDR2 SVGIG (reference sequence). The CDR3 region is CAWSLGGDEQFF. CDR3 nucleotide sequence: TGTGCCTGGAGTCTAGGAGGGGATGAGCAGTTCTTC.

J is TRBJ1-4 and V is TRBV5-1, with D unclear. The V end lost 0 bases, the J end lost 1 base, and 4 bases lay between the germline ends. Germline CDR1 SGHRS, CDR2 YFSETQ. This CDR3 contains 14 residues. The CDR3 DNA is TGCGCCAGCAGCTTGGGCAGAACTAATGAAAAACTGTTTTTT. Amino acid sequence: CASSLGRTNEKLFF.

CDR3 coding DNA: TGCGCCAGCAGCTTGGCCATGAGGTCCTACGAGCAGTACTTC. Amino acid sequence: CASSLAMRSYEQYF. V and J are TRBV5-1 and TRBJ2-7; D not certain. The germline V and J ends were trimmed by 0 bases and 1 base, with 8 bases remaining between them. The CDR3 sequence is 14 residues long. CDR1 is SGHRS, CDR2 YFSETQ, per germline.

V and J are TRBV7-2 and TRBJ1-4, with D uncertain. V dropped 3 bases and J dropped 8 bases, with 10 bases sitting between them. The CDR3 totals 13 residues. Per the germline V gene, CDR1 is SGHTA and CDR2 is FQGNSA. The CDR3 nucleotides read TGTGCCAGCAGCTTCGTAGGAGGGGAAAAACTGTTTTTT. Its protein is CASSFVGGEKLFF.

This clone was observed once. The chain recombines TRBV5-1 with TRBJ2-7, with 9 bases fitting TRBD1. Germline V gene sequence: CDR1 SGHRS, CDR2 YFSETQ. V lost 2 bases and J lost 3; bases outside the gene matches: 12. CDR3 length: 17 amino acids. The CDR3 is CASSFGPTGGENYEQYF. The CDR3 DNA reads TGCGCCAGCAGCTTCGGGCCAACAGGGGGCGAAAACTACGAGCAGTACTTC.

J is TRBJ1-4 and V is TRBV2; D might be TRBD1 (5 bases). This CDR3 has 14 amino acids. Looked up from germline, CDR1 is SNHLY and CDR2 is FYNNEI. Trimming took off 2 bases at V and 10 bases at J, with 14 bases between the two ends. CDR3 in amino acids: CASSESEGARKLFF. In DNA form, the CDR3 reads TGTGCCAGCAGTGAATCAGAAGGGGCGCGAAAACTGTTTTTT.